This T cell receptor (beta chain) was observed in a study of shared clonotypes between healthy human individuals. Findings and caveats of the study: Clonotypes not shared had lower generation probabilities than those common to all four donors.

The assay ran at deep level. Sequenced by immunoSEQ multiplex PCR; TCRdb stores in-frame clones only, minus some. The table has some 740,000 clones, nearly 95% seen once. Terminally differentiated effector memory CD45RA+ cells were left out of the naive CD8 fraction, which was CD45RO-negative and positively selected for CCR7. Remarks on this clone: Its antigen is unidentified.

This CDR3 is built from 16 residues. V shed 7 bases and J shed 2 bases, with 19 bases lying between them. Germline CDR1 reads SEHNR; CDR2 reads FQNEAQ (reference sequence). The sequence came from a man aged 30-40 years in good health. This rearrangement joins TRBV7-9 to TRBJ2-3, with D unclear. The sample comprised naive CD8+ T cells sorted from blood. The CDR3 reads CASNPLWGSNTDTQYF. CDR3 sequence (DNA): TGTGCCAGCAACCCACTGTGGGGAAGTAACACAGATACGCAGTATTTT.